This entry concerns a single T cell receptor (beta chain). This entry is derived from a study of blood T cell repertoires in COVID-19. Original data processing: The authors estimated nucleated cell counts from reference gene primer amplification. Profiling relied on immunoSEQ multiplex PCR, and the TCRdb table lists in-frame clones only, not all of them. V, J and clone size are those of that table, while D and trimming were read from the DNA. The repertoire holds hundreds of thousands of clones, with approximately 80% as singletons. The V gene's germline CDR1 is SGHVS and CDR2 FQNEAQ. This CDR3 spans 15 amino acids. V gave up 3 bases and J gave up 5 bases, with 16 bases separating them.

The sequence was collected from a woman aged 70 to 79 with acute or convalescent COVID-19. The sample consisted of peripheral blood. The chain employs TRBV7-8 and TRBJ2-5; weak D call: TRBD1 (6 bases). The CDR3 here is CASSLGRVGAETQYF. CDR3 coding DNA: TGTGCCAGCAGCTTGGGACGGGTGGGGGCGGAGACCCAGTACTTC.